A single sample gave rise to the 5 T cell receptor beta chains below, sequenced in a study of neurological immune-mediated disorders. From the 5' RACE reads, TCRdb called clonotypes with MiXCR, one entry per CDR3 protein. The data hold around 130,000 distinct CDR3 sequences, with more than 2.5% observed a single time. Input material: PBMCs. These receptors originate from a woman aged 30 to 39 with multiple sclerosis.

This clonotype has ten or more counts. The V and J genes are TRBV29-1 and TRBJ2-7, with D perhaps matching TRBD1 (6 bases). This CDR3 has 15 residues. From germline, CDR1 is SQVTM and CDR2 ANQGSEA. With 6 bases removed from V and 0 bases from J, the gap between germline ends came to 18 bases. DNA for the CDR3: TGCAGCGTCCTTCTCTTGGACAGTTCCTCCTACGAGCAGTACTTC. Translated: CSVLLLDSSSYEQYF.

This clonotype was seen repeatedly, ten times or more. CDR3 coding DNA: TGTGCCAGCAGTTACCCAGGGATGAAAGGCTACACCTTC. Amino acid sequence: CASSYPGMKGYTF. The chain has TRBV6-2 or TRBV6-3 and TRBJ1-2, with D maybe TRBD1 (5 bases). The germline gives CDR1 MNHEY, CDR2 SVGEGT. CDR3 length equals 13 residues. V lost 2 bases to trimming and J lost 8 bases, with 12 bases between them.

This clonotype showed up many times. V is TRBV7-9 and J is TRBJ2-3, with 8 bases aligning to TRBD2. With 5 bases clipped from V and 3 bases from J, the junction kept 13 bases outside the gene matches. CDR1 is SEHNR, CDR2 FQNEAQ, per germline (reference sequence). This CDR3 contains 17 residues. CDR3: CASSRGGQRESTDTQYF. The CDR3 nucleotides are TGTGCCAGCAGCCGTGGAGGCCAGCGGGAGTCTACAGATACGCAGTATTTT. The full variable domain, rest sourced from reference TRBV7-9 and TRBJ2-3, is DTGVSQNPRHKITKRGQNVTFRCDPISEHNRLYWYRQTLGQGPEFLTYFQNEAQLEKSRLLSDRFSAERPKGSFSTLEIQRTEQGDSAMYLCASSRGGQRESTDTQYFGPGTRLTVL.

This clonotype was seen repeatedly, ten times or more. The J gene is TRBJ2-1, the V gene TRBV20-1, with 8 bases that match TRBD2. V dropped 2 bases and J dropped 0; count of bases not matched to a gene: 18. CDR1 is DFQATT, CDR2 SNEGSKA, per germline (reference sequence). CDR3 length equals 20 residues. The CDR3 DNA is TGCAGTGCTAGATCTACTACCGCCACGATAGCGGGGCTCTCCTACAATGAGCAGTTCTTC. Amino acid sequence: CSARSTTATIAGLSYNEQFF.

This clonotype was picked up many times. CDR3 in amino acids: CASSVVDYEQYF. CDR3 nucleotides: TGTGCCAGCAGCGTAGTTGATTACGAGCAGTACTTC. This rearrangement joins TRBV9 to TRBJ2-7; D not resolved. The V end lost 0 bases, the J end lost 4 bases, and 5 bases lay between the germline ends. The CDR3 extends over 12 amino acids. The germline gives CDR1 SGDLS, CDR2 YYNGEE.